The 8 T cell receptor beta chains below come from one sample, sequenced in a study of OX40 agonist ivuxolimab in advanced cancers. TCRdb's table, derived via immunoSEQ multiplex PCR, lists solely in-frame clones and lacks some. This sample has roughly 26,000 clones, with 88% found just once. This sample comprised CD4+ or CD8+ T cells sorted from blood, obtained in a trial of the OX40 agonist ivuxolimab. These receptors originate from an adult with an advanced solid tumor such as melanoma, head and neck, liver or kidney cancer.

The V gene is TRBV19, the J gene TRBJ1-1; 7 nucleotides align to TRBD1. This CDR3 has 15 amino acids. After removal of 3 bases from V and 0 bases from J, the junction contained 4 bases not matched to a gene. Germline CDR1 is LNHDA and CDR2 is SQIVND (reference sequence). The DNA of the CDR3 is TGTGCCAGTAGTATGGGGACAGACATGAACACTGAAGCTTTCTTT. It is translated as CASSMGTDMNTEAFF.

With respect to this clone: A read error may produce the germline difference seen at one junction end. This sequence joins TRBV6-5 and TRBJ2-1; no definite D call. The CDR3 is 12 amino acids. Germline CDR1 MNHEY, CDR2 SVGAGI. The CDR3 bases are TGTGCCAGCAGTCACTCCTACAATGAGCAGTTCTTC. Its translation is CASSHSYNEQFF.

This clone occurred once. Here the CDR3 DNA reads TGTGCCAGCAGCCAAGTGGAGAGCTCCTACAATGAGCAGTTCTTC. Translating it yields CASSQVESSYNEQFF. The J gene is TRBJ2-1, the V gene TRBV14; D not certain. The ends were cut back, 1 base at V and 0 bases at J, with 7 bases in the middle. Germline CDR1 SGHDN, CDR2 FVKESK. The CDR3 covers 15 residues. Supplemented by reference TRBV14 and TRBJ2-1, the full variable domain reads EAGVTQFPSHSVIEKGQTVTLRCDPISGHDNLYWYRRVMGKEIKFLLHFVKESKQDESGMPNNRFLAERTGGTYSTLKVQPAELEDSGVYFCASSQVESSYNEQFFGPGTRLTVL.

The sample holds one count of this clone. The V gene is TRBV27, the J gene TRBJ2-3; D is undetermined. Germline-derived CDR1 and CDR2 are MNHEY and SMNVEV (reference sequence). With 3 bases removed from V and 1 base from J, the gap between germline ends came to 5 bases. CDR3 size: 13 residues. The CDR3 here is CASSLAGTDTQYF. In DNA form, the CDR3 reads TGTGCCAGCAGTTTGGCCGGCACAGATACGCAGTATTTT.

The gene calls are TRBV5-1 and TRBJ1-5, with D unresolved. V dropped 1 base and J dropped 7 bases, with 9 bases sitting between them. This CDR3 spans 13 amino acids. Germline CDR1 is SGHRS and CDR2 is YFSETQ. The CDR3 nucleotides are TGCGCCAGCAGCTTGTTCGGTACGCAGCCCCAGCATTTT. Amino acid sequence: CASSLFGTQPQHF.

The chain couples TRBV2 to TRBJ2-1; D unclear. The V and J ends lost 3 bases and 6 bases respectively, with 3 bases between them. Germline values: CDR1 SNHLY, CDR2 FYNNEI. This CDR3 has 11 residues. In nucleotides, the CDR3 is TGTGCCAGCAGTGATATCAATGAGCAGTTCTTC. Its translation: CASSDINEQFF.

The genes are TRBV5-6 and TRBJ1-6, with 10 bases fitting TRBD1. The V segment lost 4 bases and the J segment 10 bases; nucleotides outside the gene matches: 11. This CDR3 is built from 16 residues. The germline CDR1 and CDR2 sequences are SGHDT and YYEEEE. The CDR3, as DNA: TGTGCCAGCAGCCGGACATTCGGGACAGGGGTATCACCCCTCCACTTT. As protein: CASSRTFGTGVSPLHF.

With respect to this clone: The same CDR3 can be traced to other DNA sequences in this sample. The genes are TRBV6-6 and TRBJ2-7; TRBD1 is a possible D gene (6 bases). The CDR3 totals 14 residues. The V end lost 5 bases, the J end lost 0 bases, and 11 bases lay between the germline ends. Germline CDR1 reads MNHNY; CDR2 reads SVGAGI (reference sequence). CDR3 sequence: CASSGRDNSYEQYF. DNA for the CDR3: TGTGCCAGCAGTGGTAGGGACAACTCCTACGAGCAGTACTTC.